The 6 T cell receptor beta chains given below trace back to one sample, sequenced in a study of early T cells in non-severe SARS-CoV-2 infection. TCRdb reprocessed the 5' RACE reads with MiXCR, giving one entry per CDR3 protein. The repertoire holds some 71,000 distinct CDR3 sequences, with roughly a tenth as singletons. The source material was whole blood. The receptors were sampled from an adult who was a healthcare worker with PCR-confirmed SARS-CoV-2 infection or an uninfected control (not recorded which).

The rearrangement links TRBV5-1 to TRBJ2-3; 11 nucleotides line up with TRBD2. CDR1 is SGHRS and CDR2 is YFSETQ in the germline V gene. V was clipped by 4 bases and J by 2 bases; unmatched bases: 6. The CDR3 is 16 residues long. The CDR3 spells CASSATSGGLTDTQYF. The CDR3 bases are TGCGCCAGCAGCGCTACTAGCGGGGGACTCACAGATACGCAGTATTTT.

This clonotype was counted a few times. The chain carries TRBV24-1 and TRBJ2-1; D is undetermined. The length of the CDR3 is 14 residues. V lost 5 bases and J 0 bases, leaving 7 bases between the germline ends. Germline V gene lookup returns CDR1 KGHDR and CDR2 SFDVKD. As DNA, the CDR3 is TGTGCCACCAGTGGGACGTACTCCTACAATGAGCAGTTCTTC. Translating it yields CATSGTYSYNEQFF.

This clonotype was seen many times. The chain recombines TRBV12-5 with TRBJ1-1; 9 bases map to TRBD1. This CDR3 is 13 amino acids long. The J segment lost 5 bases and the V segment lost 5 bases, leaving 3 bases of the junction unmatched. CDR1 is LGHNT, CDR2 FRNRAP, per germline. For the CDR3, the DNA is TGTGCTAGTGGTACAGGGGGCGGGACTGAAGCTTTCTTT. Translation gives CASGTGGGTEAFF.

V and J are TRBV28 and TRBJ1-1; tentatively, D is TRBD1 (5 bases). V was pared by 6 bases and J by 2 bases, with 19 bases between. This CDR3 is 16 amino acids long. The V gene's germline CDR1 is MDHEN and CDR2 SYDVKM. CDR3 in amino acids: CASSPWGGGVNTEAFF. DNA for the CDR3: TGTGCCAGCAGCCCGTGGGGGGGAGGAGTAAACACTGAAGCTTTCTTT.

Notes on this clonotype: Since no conserved phenylalanine or tryptophan closes the CDR3, a read error is the likely cause. The rearrangement uses TRBV20-1 and TRBJ2-1; D might be TRBD2 (5 bases). The length of the CDR3 is 12 residues. V lost 8 bases and J lost 7, with 15 bases in between. The germline gives CDR1 DFQATT, CDR2 SNEGSKA (reference sequence). CDR3 sequence: CSTELGPNEQFS. CDR3 DNA: TGCAGTACGGAACTAGGACCTAATGAGCAGTTCTCC.

This clonotype occurred a few times. CDR3 DNA sequence: TGCAGTGCTAGAGATCCTAGCGGGAACACCGGGGAGCTGTTTTTT. Residues: CSARDPSGNTGELFF. V is TRBV20-1 and J is TRBJ2-2, with TRBD2 matching 7 bases. The CDR3 totals 15 residues. CDR1 is DFQATT and CDR2 is SNEGSKA in the germline V gene (reference sequence). V gave up 0 bases and J gave up 1 base; unmatched junction bases: 2.